The 32 T cell receptor beta chains reported below all come from one sample, sequenced in a study of tumor and adjacent non-tumor tissue in lung cancer. RNA was extracted from bulk tissue without any cell sorting. A modified ARM-PCR protocol with three rounds of nested PCR amplified TCRbeta. Via MiXCR, TCRdb re-called the multiplex PCR reads, giving one row per CDR3 protein. The sample shows under 150,000 distinct CDR3 sequences, 55% to 75% of them seen only once. The specimen was lung tumor tissue. The receptors stem from a man younger than 40 with non-small cell lung cancer.

V and J are TRBV20-1 and TRBJ2-5; D may be TRBD1 or TRBD2 (5 bases each). Germline lookup yields CDR1 DFQATT and CDR2 SNEGSKA (reference sequence). CDR3 length: 13 residues. Here the CDR3 DNA reads TGCATTACTAAGGGACCATCGGCAGAGACCCAGTACTTC. Translating it yields CITKGPSAETQYF.

To note about this clonotype: Lacking the conserved final phenylalanine or tryptophan, this CDR3 likely reflects a read error. The rearrangement uses TRBV11-3 and TRBJ2-3; D unresolved. Germline V CDR1 and CDR2: SGHNT, YENEEA. CDR3 length: 12 amino acids. The DNA of the CDR3 is TGTGCCAGCAGCTTCGGGCGAGATATGCAGTATTAT. Its translation is CASSFGRDMQYY.

Points on this clonotype: The conserved phenylalanine or tryptophan normally closing the CDR3 is absent here, so this likely arose from a read error. This rearrangement joins TRBV12-3 or TRBV12-4 to TRBJ2-1; D unresolved. V was trimmed by 4 bases and J by 7 bases, leaving 11 bases between them. The CDR3 is 13 amino acids. CDR3 in DNA: TGTGCCAGCAGTTCCGAGTCTGATAATGAGCAGTTCCTC. Its protein is CASSSESDNEQFL.

As regards this clonotype: Its ends do not fully match the called genes, so a read error is possible. The V call is TRBV11-3, the J call TRBJ1-2; D gene uncertain. CDR3 length: 14 amino acids. Per germline, CDR1 SGHNT and CDR2 YENEEA. CDR3 sequence: CTSSLTGANCGYTF. The CDR3 bases are TGTACCAGCAGCTTAACGGGCGCTAACTGTGGCTACACCTTC.

Remarks on this clonotype: The junction departs from germline at one end; a sequencing error may be responsible. The CDR3 reads CSARDVLTYSNQPQLF. The CDR3 region has the DNA TGCAGTGCTAGAGACGTCTTGACGTATAGCAATCAGCCCCAGCTTTTT. The chain is built from TRBV20-1 and TRBJ1-5; no reliable D call. Per germline, CDR1 DFQATT and CDR2 SNEGSKA (reference sequence). This CDR3 region has 16 residues.

Comment on this clonotype: A read error may account for a junction end that differs from germline. CDR3 in amino acids: CASSPTGPGANVLAF. DNA for the CDR3: TGTGCCAGCAGCCCCACGGGGCCTGGGGCCAACGTCCTGGCTTTC. The gene calls are TRBV5-4 and TRBJ2-6; TRBD1 or TRBD2 may be the D gene (5 bases each). CDR1 SGHNT and CDR2 YYREEE come from the germline V gene (reference sequence). This CDR3 region has 15 residues.

This clonotype was seen once. This may be a read error, as it is one base from a much larger clone. The chain uses TRBV29-1 and TRBJ2-3, with no clear D. Trimming left V 5 bases short and J 0 bases short, with 9 bases between. This CDR3 has 13 amino acids. The germline V gene has CDR1 SQVTM and CDR2 ANQGSEA. The CDR3 region is CSVTIDSTDTQYF. The DNA for the CDR3 is TGCAGCGTTACTATCGATAGCACAGATACGCAGTATTTT.

The chain couples TRBV6-9 to TRBJ2-6; D perhaps matches TRBD2 (5 bases). The germline V and J ends were trimmed by 2 bases and 8 bases, with 19 bases remaining between them. The germline gives CDR1 MNHGY, CDR2 SVAAGI. This CDR3 has 17 amino acids. The CDR3 coding sequence is TGTGCCAGCAGTTATCATTGGGCGGGCTCCGGGACCAACGTCCTGACTTTC. Translated, it gives CASSYHWAGSGTNVLTF.

A few counts support this clonotype. The chain joins TRBV20-1 to TRBJ2-3; 9 bases are shared with TRBD2. The CDR3 loop spans 15 amino acids. CDR1 and CDR2 (germline): DFQATT, SNEGSKA (reference sequence). V was pared by 0 bases and J by 8 bases, with 9 bases of the junction left unmatched. The CDR3 region has the DNA TGCAGTGCTAGAGAGAGTGTGGGACTAGCAGGTACGCAGTATTTT. It translates to CSARESVGLAGTQYF.

This clonotype was counted ten times or more. The chain has TRBV12-3 or TRBV12-4 and TRBJ2-1, with no clear D. The CDR3 length is 12 residues. The V and J ends lost 6 bases and 4 bases respectively, with 7 bases between them. This CDR3 is CASRGAYNEQFF. CDR3 sequence (DNA): TGTGCCAGCAGGGGCGCGTACAATGAGCAGTTCTTC.

As for this clonotype: Just one base apart from a much larger clone, this may be a read error. The gene calls are TRBV29-1 and TRBJ1-2; D is unresolved. The V gene lost 4 bases and the J gene lost 9 bases, with 15 bases spanning the gap. Germline V gene lookup returns CDR1 SQVTM and CDR2 ANQGSEA. The CDR3 loop spans 12 amino acids. The CDR3 sequence: CSVASGPRSYTF. For the CDR3, the DNA is TGCAGCGTTGCGAGTGGTCCACGCAGCTACACCTTC.

The rearrangement uses TRBV5-6 and TRBJ1-1; D may be TRBD1 (5 bases). The ends were cut back, 0 bases at V and 7 bases at J, with 16 bases in the middle. The germline V gene has CDR1 SGHDT and CDR2 YYEEEE. The CDR3 loop spans 15 amino acids. Here the CDR3 DNA reads TGTGCCAGCAGCTTGGCTACGGTCCCGAGGGGTGAAGCTTTCTTT. Residues: CASSLATVPRGEAFF.

Points on this clonotype: Mismatch with germline at one junction end may stem from a read error. The J gene is TRBJ1-6, the V gene TRBV6-1; D gene uncertain. Germline V gene sequence: CDR1 MNHNS, CDR2 SASEGT. This CDR3 region has 15 residues. CDR3 in amino acids: CASSLRPLRNSPLHF. For the CDR3, the DNA is TGTGCCAGCAGTCTGAGACCGCTAAGGAATTCACCCCTTCACTTT.

The chain employs TRBV10-1 and TRBJ2-7; D might be TRBD2 (6 bases). Germline CDR1 WNHNN, CDR2 SYGVQD (reference sequence). V shed 6 bases and J shed 3 bases, with 12 bases lying between them. The CDR3 has 13 amino acids. The CDR3 is CASSRDGSYEQYF. The CDR3 DNA reads TGCGCCAGCAGCCGGGACGGGAGCTACGAGCAGTACTTC.

On this clonotype itself: In this CDR3 the conserved last residue, phenylalanine or tryptophan, is missing, so a read error is likely. The chain has TRBV11-1 and TRBJ2-7; a possible D gene is TRBD1 (6 bases). The germline V gene encodes CDR1 SGHAT and CDR2 FQDESV (reference sequence). This CDR3 region has 18 residues. The CDR3 bases are TGTGCCAGCAACTTAAGGCTACCCGACAGGTTTCTCTCCTACGAGCAGTACCTT. Its translation is CASNLRLPDRFLSYEQYL.

To note about this clonotype: A much larger clone lies one base from this, so it may be a read error. The genes are TRBV29-1 and TRBJ2-7; TRBD2 aligns across 7 bases. The CDR3 extends over 14 amino acids. Germline V gene data show CDR1 as SQVTM and CDR2 as ANQGSEA. V lost 3 bases and J lost 4; bases outside the gene matches: 9. This chain's CDR3 is CSVEVRGRQYEQYF. In nucleotides, the CDR3 is TGCAGCGTTGAGGTTCGCGGGAGACAGTACGAGCAGTACTTC.

Remarks on this clonotype: This could be a read error, since a much larger clone is one nucleotide away. The genes are TRBV20-1 and TRBJ2-5, with D perhaps matching TRBD1 (5 bases). CDR1 is DFQATT, CDR2 SNEGSKA, per germline (reference sequence). The CDR3 contains 14 residues. The CDR3 spells CSARTDSPTETQHF. CDR3 in DNA: TGCAGTGCTAGGACCGACAGCCCCACAGAGACCCAGCACTTC.

On this clonotype itself: Lacking the conserved final phenylalanine or tryptophan, this CDR3 likely reflects a read error. The chain recombines TRBV20-1 with TRBJ2-1; no clear D gene. Germline assignment: CDR1 DFQATT and CDR2 SNEGSKA (reference sequence). This CDR3 has 10 residues. Here the CDR3 reads CTAQYNEQFS. The CDR3, as DNA: TGCACTGCTCAATACAATGAGCAGTTCTCC.

Comments on this clonotype: The conserved phenylalanine or tryptophan is not found at the CDR3 terminus, so this likely reflects a read error. V usage is TRBV20-1 and J usage is TRBJ2-1, with D perhaps TRBD2 (5 bases). The germline V gene encodes CDR1 DFQATT and CDR2 SNEGSKA (reference sequence). V shed 6 bases and J shed 2 bases, with 14 bases lying between them. The CDR3 sequence is 14 residues long. The CDR3 coding sequence is TGCAGTGCGCAACGGAGGCCCACCTACAATGAGCAGTTCTTA. It translates to CSAQRRPTYNEQFL.

This rearrangement joins TRBV7-8 to TRBJ2-7; 10 bases match TRBD1. The ends lost 0 bases at V and 2 bases at J; junction bases unmatched: 4. Germline CDR1 reads SGHVS; CDR2 reads FQNEAQ. This CDR3 region has 16 residues. The CDR3 loop reads CASSLALTGGPYEQYF. CDR3 in DNA: TGTGCCAGCAGCTTAGCCCTGACAGGGGGCCCCTACGAGCAGTACTTC. Together with reference TRBV7-8 and TRBJ2-7, the CDR3 gives the full variable domain: GAGVSQSPRYKVAKRGQDVALRCDPISGHVSLFWYQQALGQGPEFLTYFQNEAQLDKSGLPSDRFFAERPEGSVSTLKIQRTQQEDSAVYLCASSLALTGGPYEQYFGPGTRLTVT.

The gene calls are TRBV12-3 or TRBV12-4 and TRBJ2-3; possibly TRBD2 for D (7 bases). V was shortened by 5 bases and J by 5 bases, with 17 bases between the two germline ends. CDR3 length equals 15 residues. The CDR3 protein is CASSELVGGQDTQYF. As DNA, the CDR3 is TGTGCCAGCAGTGAACTAGTGGGGGGGCAAGATACGCAGTATTTT.

This clonotype was seen a handful of times. A much larger clone differs by one base, so this may be a read error. This sequence joins TRBV29-1 and TRBJ2-5; maybe TRBD1 (6 bases). Germline CDR1 and CDR2: SQVTM and ANQGSEA. CDR3 length: 13 amino acids. Trimming cost V 2 bases and J 5 bases, with 12 bases left between them. CDR3 amino acids: CSVEQAGAETQYF. DNA of the CDR3: TGCAGCGTTGAACAGGCAGGGGCGGAGACCCAGTACTTC.

A remark on this clonotype: With a much larger clone just one base away, this may be a read error. This chain joins TRBV4-3 and TRBJ2-2; D not resolved. Germline-derived CDR1 and CDR2 are LGHNA and YSLEER. V dropped 2 bases and J dropped 8 bases, with 6 bases sitting between them. The CDR3 contains 12 residues. CDR3 DNA: TGCGCCAGCAGCCAATATGGTGGGGAGCTGTTTTTT. Translating it yields CASSQYGGELFF.

A remark on this clonotype: This sequence may be a read error, since a much larger clone differs from it by one base. The V gene is TRBV12-3 or TRBV12-4, the J gene TRBJ2-3; no firm D call. V was cut by 3 bases and J by 4 bases, with 11 bases left in between. The CDR3 has 14 residues. Here the CDR3 reads CASSLLTSPDTQYF. CDR3 sequence (DNA): TGTGCCAGCAGTTTGCTGACATCCCCAGATACGCAGTATTTT.

Note on this clonotype: Sequence at one end of the junction differs from germline and may be a read error. The rearrangement uses TRBV6-5 and TRBJ1-5; D possibly corresponds to TRBD1 (6 bases). Germline V lookup: CDR1 MNHEY, CDR2 SVGAGI. This CDR3 comprises 12 residues. Here the CDR3 reads CPSSFPGQPQRF. In nucleotides, the CDR3 is TGTCCCAGCAGTTTCCCCGGACAGCCCCAGCGTTTT.

The rearrangement links TRBV6-2 or TRBV6-3 to TRBJ2-3; D tentatively reads TRBD1 or TRBD2 (6 bases each). Per germline, CDR1 MNHEY and CDR2 SVGEGT. The CDR3 has 13 amino acids. V gave up 6 bases and J gave up 5 bases, with 12 bases separating them. The CDR3 region has the DNA TGTGCCAGCAGAGGCAGGGGAGGAGATACGCAGTATTTT. It is translated as CASRGRGGDTQYF.

Worth noting for this clonotype: Just one base apart from a much larger clone, this may be a read error. The chain employs TRBV4-1 and TRBJ2-2; no clear D gene. CDR3 length equals 15 residues. Looked up from germline, CDR1 is MGHRA and CDR2 is YSYEKL. As DNA, the CDR3 is TGCACCAGCAGCCACCCCACAGCTAACACCGGGGAGCTGTTTTTT. This sequence encodes CTSSHPTANTGELFF.

Comments on this clonotype: A read error is possible here, since a much larger clone lies one base away. The conserved phenylalanine or tryptophan normally closing the CDR3 is absent here, so this likely arose from a read error. V gene TRBV6-5 combines with J gene TRBJ2-1, with D perhaps TRBD2 (5 bases). V was pared by 4 bases and J by 9 bases, with 13 bases between. The V gene's germline CDR1 is MNHEY and CDR2 SVGAGI. The CDR3 runs to 13 residues. CDR3 protein: CASSSQRPSEQFS. Here the CDR3 DNA reads TGTGCCAGCAGTTCGCAGCGGCCCAGTGAGCAGTTCTCC.

A remark on this clonotype: Its ends do not fully match the called genes, so a read error is possible. The chain combines TRBV9 with TRBJ1-1, with D hard to call. This CDR3 comprises 14 residues. Germline CDR1 is SGDLS and CDR2 is YYNGEE. CDR3 residues: CASNVELLNTEAFF. In DNA, the CDR3 is TGTGCCAGCAACGTAGAACTGTTGAACACTGAAGCTTTCTTT.

This clonotype has at least ten counts. The chain couples TRBV11-3 to TRBJ2-3; the match to TRBD1 covers 9 bases. V was pared by 5 bases and J by 2 bases, with 8 bases of the junction left unmatched. CDR3 length equals 16 residues. The germline V gene has CDR1 SGHNT and CDR2 YENEEA. The CDR3 loop reads CASSVGQGYITDTQYF. Written as DNA, the CDR3 is TGTGCCAGCAGCGTAGGACAGGGGTATATCACAGATACGCAGTATTTT.

This clonotype was seen repeatedly, ten times or more. The chain carries TRBV20-1 and TRBJ2-7; 8 bases fit TRBD2. This CDR3 is built from 15 residues. The J segment lost 3 bases and the V segment lost 3 bases, leaving 10 bases of the junction unmatched. Per the germline V gene, CDR1 is DFQATT and CDR2 is SNEGSKA (reference sequence). The CDR3 bases are TGCAGTGCTAGTCCTCCGGGACTAGGTTACTACGAGCAGTACTTC. It translates to CSASPPGLGYYEQYF.

A word on this clonotype: The junction and the germline gene differ at one end; a read error may be behind it. This sequence joins TRBV12-3 or TRBV12-4 and TRBJ2-4; 7 bases fit TRBD2. The CDR3 has 16 residues. The CDR3 protein is CVSSLGGRVAKNIQYF. CDR3 in DNA: TGTGTCAGCAGTTTAGGAGGGAGGGTGGCCAAAAACATTCAGTACTTC.